This TCR beta chain originates from a study of tumor-infiltrating lymphocytes in primary liver carcinoma. Using a constant-region primer together with ProtoScript II reverse transcriptase, TCR beta cDNA was made from around 500 ng of total RNA. Sequencing libraries for TCR beta derived from three nested multiplex PCR rounds that used slightly modified ARM-PCR. Primers for the first two PCR rounds were TRBV1-TRBV30 forward primers and a C-beta reverse primer (around 10 cycles per round). Each CDR3 protein is one row after TCRdb ran MiXCR on the multiplex PCR reads. The sample consists of 50,000 to 65,000 distinct CDR3 sequences, roughly 70% of them appearing once. The germline V gene has CDR1 SQVTM and CDR2 ANQGSEA. V trimming: 7 bases; J trimming: 1 base; junction bases outside the gene matches: 8. This CDR3 contains 14 residues. Unsorted bulk tissue, about 17-33 mg of it, served as the source for co-extraction of RNA and DNA. Tumor regions sampled: superior, inferior, left, right poles, and centre.

Sequenced input: liver tumor tissue from sampling region 4. The sample's subset: tumor region T4, right-lateral pole. The sequence came from a man aged 40-49 years with primary liver carcinoma and hepatitis B virus infection. This chain uses TRBV29-1 with TRBJ2-3; TRBD2 aligns across 7 bases. The CDR3 reads CSAGAGVGTDTQYF. The CDR3 bases are TGCAGCGCCGGGGCGGGAGTCGGCACAGATACGCAGTATTTT.